Listed below are T cell receptor beta chains from one sample, sequenced in a study of T-cell memory formation after mild COVID-19. TCRdb reprocessed the 5' RACE reads with MiXCR, giving one entry per CDR3 protein. The repertoire holds roughly 340,000 distinct CDR3 sequences, with around a sixth as singletons. Sequenced input: PBMCs or a T cell subset sorted from them (not recorded which). The receptors here all came from a man aged 18 to 29 who had mild COVID-19 (a few samples of this study predate the infection). Cell type and time point are not known. Each CDR3 is given without its conserved first and last residue.

CDR3aa,v_gene
ASSPKTGWEYEQY,TRBV7-2
ASSLDLNQPQH,TRBV12-3/TRBV12-4
ASSLGGQLDTQY,TRBV7-6
ASSLPGGGENTGELF,TRBV7-3
ASSPRQAGEQY,TRBV7-2
ASRGTGSYNEQF,TRBV5-1
ASSRGDTQY,TRBV27
ASRDGGYEQY,TRBV2
SARESGDQPQH,TRBV20-1
ASSVLSEYNEQF,TRBV9
ASSMGRDFLWHEQF,TRBV7-8
ASGIPSYEQY,TRBV6-6
ASSLSRGGDEQF,TRBV7-8
ASSSTSGGARSTDTQY,TRBV13
ASSYSNELF,TRBV6-2/TRBV6-3
ASSPPDSTDTQY,TRBV5-4
ASSQVGGPSTDTQY,TRBV4-1
SASEEEPGTTTNEKLF,TRBV20-1
ASSRTGTGVETQY,TRBV3-1
ASSLEGQSADTQY,TRBV5-1
SARVPAGGPTDTQY,TRBV20-1
SVRDRRDQPQH,TRBV20-1
ASSRDGRQETQY,TRBV5-1
ASSLRATNEKLF,TRBV12-3/TRBV12-4
ASSPNLASNTDTQY,TRBV7-6
ASSPAGAPEQY,TRBV12-3/TRBV12-4
ASSPGTGFSYNEQF,TRBV12-3/TRBV12-4
AISESRGVNTEAF,TRBV10-3
ASTSYGEETQY,TRBV7-2
ASSHGAGGPAYEQY,TRBV4-1
ASTSDGSYYGYT,TRBV6-1
ASSLTGGTAREQY,TRBV5-1
AIKEDPTLETQY,TRBV10-3
ASSNRLAGDTDTQY,TRBV7-2
AISEGQMNTEAF,TRBV10-3
ASSFAGGAEPQH,TRBV7-9
ASSEAPTPYEQY,TRBV9
ASSFVGDEQF,TRBV5-1
SVPHVTDTQY,TRBV20-1
ASSLLGRNEQF,TRBV7-2
ASSAAAGGPVDTQY,TRBV27
ASSFSGAQPDTQY,TRBV12-3/TRBV12-4
ASSLLGSNTGELF,TRBV7-9
SARVPGVADTQY,TRBV20-1
ASSQDVLTGVEATDTQY,TRBV4-1
ASGGRTDNEQF,TRBV5-1
ASSLDPGDGNTIY,TRBV12-3/TRBV12-4
ASSMQGRTGELF,TRBV19
ASKRNTEAF,TRBV11-2
ASSVQGGNEQF,TRBV6-4
ASTKEAGGRGAF,TRBV7-9